The T cell receptor (beta chain) under discussion was sequenced for a study of regulatory T cells in long-lasting Graves disease. Time point reported: persistent/refractory GD, antithyroid drugs over 5 years with positive TRAb. From PBMCs, RNA was extracted and then used to make the TCR library. Investigators report Graves' disease was diagnosed under American Thyroid Association guidelines. Staff drew around 8.5 milliliters of peripheral blood into EDTA tubes. Libraries of TCR beta came from iRepertoire HTBI primers plus Arm-PCR of CDR3 regions. A single record per CDR3 protein comes from TCRdb applying MiXCR to the multiplex PCR reads. Of more than 650,000 distinct CDR3 sequences in the sample, about 30% were seen once. This clonotype came up a few times. As yet, its antigen is unknown. The CDR3 sequence is 14 residues long. CDR1 and CDR2 (germline): LNHDA, SQIVND (reference sequence). J was trimmed by 4 bases and V by 7 bases; bases with no gene match: 8.

Points from the study as a whole: It was in persistent disease that TRBV28, TRBJ1-2 and TRBJ2-5 were favored.

This chain joins TRBV19 and TRBJ2-5; 8 bases are shared with TRBD2. Material: peripheral blood mononuclear cells (PBMCs), obtained when the disease was refractory, from a patient treated with antithyroid drugs. The receptor's source is a female donor with Graves disease. CDR3 sequence: CASIGAGGGETQYF. As DNA, the CDR3 is TGTGCCAGTATTGGTGCGGGAGGTGGAGAGACCCAGTACTTC. Based on the CDR3 plus reference TRBV19 and TRBJ2-5, the full variable domain is DGGITQSPKYLFRKEGQNVTLSCEQNLNHDAMYWYRQDPGQGLRLIYYSQIVNDFQKGDIAEGYSVSREKKESFPLTVTSAQKNPTAFYLCASIGAGGGETQYFGPGTRLLVL.